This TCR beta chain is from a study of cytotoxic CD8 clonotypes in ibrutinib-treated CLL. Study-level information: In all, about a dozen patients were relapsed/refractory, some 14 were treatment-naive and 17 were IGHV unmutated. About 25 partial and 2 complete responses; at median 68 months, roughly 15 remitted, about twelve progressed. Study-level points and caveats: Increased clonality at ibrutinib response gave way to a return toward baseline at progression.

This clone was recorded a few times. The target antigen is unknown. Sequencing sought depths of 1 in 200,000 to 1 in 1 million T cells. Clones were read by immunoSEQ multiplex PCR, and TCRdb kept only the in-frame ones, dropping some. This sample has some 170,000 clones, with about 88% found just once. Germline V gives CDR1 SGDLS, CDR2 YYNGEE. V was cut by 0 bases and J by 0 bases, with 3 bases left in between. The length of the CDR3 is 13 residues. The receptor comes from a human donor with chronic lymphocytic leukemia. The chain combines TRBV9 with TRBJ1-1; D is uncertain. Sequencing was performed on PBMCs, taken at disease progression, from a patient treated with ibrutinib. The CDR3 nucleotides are TGTGCCAGCAGCGTAGATTTGAACACTGAAGCTTTCTTT. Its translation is CASSVDLNTEAFF. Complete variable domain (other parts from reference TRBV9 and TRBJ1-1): DSGVTQTPKHLITATGQRVTLRCSPRSGDLSVYWYQQSLDQGLQFLIQYYNGEERAKGNILERFSAQQFPDLHSELNLSSLELGDSALYFCASSVDLNTEAFFGQGTRLTVV.